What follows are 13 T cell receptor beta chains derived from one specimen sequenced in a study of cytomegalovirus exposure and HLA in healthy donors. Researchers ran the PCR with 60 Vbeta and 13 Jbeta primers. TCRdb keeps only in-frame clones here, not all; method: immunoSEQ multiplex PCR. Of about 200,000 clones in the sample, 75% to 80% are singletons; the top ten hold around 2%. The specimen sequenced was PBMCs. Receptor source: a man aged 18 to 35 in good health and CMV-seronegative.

As DNA, the CDR3 is TGCGCCAGCAGCTTCGGAGTCGAGGGGCAGTACTTC. It specifies CASSFGVEGQYF. The chain couples TRBV5-1 to TRBJ2-7, with a possible D match to TRBD2 (5 bases). Germline V gene sequence: CDR1 SGHRS, CDR2 YFSETQ. This CDR3 comprises 12 residues. The V end lost 2 bases, the J end lost 9 bases, and 12 bases lay between the germline ends.

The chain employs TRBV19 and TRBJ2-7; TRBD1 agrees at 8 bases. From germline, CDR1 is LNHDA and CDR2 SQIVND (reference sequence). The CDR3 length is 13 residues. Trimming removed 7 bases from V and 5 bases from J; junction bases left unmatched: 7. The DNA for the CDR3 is TGTGCCAGTAATATGGCGGGACAGGACGAGCAGTACTTC. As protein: CASNMAGQDEQYF.

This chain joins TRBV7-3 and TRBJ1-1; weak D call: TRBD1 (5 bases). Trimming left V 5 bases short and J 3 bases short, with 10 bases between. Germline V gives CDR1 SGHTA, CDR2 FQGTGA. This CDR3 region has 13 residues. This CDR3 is CASSPQGDTEAFF. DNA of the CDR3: TGTGCCAGCAGCCCGCAGGGTGACACTGAAGCTTTCTTT.

CDR3: CACTPLGTDYGYTF. The CDR3 region has the DNA TGTGCCTGTACTCCCTTGGGGACAGACTATGGCTACACCTTC. The rearrangement links TRBV30 to TRBJ1-2; TRBD1 agrees at 7 bases. V was clipped by 6 bases and J by 3 bases; unmatched bases: 10. The CDR3 consists of 14 residues. Germline CDR1 is GTSNPN and CDR2 is SVGIG (reference sequence).

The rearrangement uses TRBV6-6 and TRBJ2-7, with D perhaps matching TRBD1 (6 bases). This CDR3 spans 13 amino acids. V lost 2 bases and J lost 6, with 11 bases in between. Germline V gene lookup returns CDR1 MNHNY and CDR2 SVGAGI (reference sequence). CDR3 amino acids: CASSYDTGREQYF. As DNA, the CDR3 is TGTGCCAGCAGTTACGATACAGGGCGCGAGCAGTACTTC.

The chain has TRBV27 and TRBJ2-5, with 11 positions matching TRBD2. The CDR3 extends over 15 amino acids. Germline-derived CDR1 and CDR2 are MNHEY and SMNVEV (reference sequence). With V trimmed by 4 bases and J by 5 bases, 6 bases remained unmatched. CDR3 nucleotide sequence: TGTGCCAGCAGTTCTTTAGCGGGAGGGGGCGAGACCCAGTACTTC. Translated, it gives CASSSLAGGGETQYF.

The CDR3 region has the DNA TGCGCCAGCAGCCAGGCCCCCGGGACAGGGAGCAACGAGCAGTACTTC. It translates to CASSQAPGTGSNEQYF. V is TRBV4-1 and J is TRBJ2-7; 9 bases align to TRBD1. Germline V CDR1 and CDR2: MGHRA, YSYEKL. The CDR3 has 16 amino acids. J lost 5 bases, V lost 3 bases, and 11 bases had no gene match.

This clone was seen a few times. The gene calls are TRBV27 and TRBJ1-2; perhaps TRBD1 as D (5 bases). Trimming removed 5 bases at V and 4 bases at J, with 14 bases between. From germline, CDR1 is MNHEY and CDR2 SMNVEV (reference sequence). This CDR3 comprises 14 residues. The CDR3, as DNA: TGTGCCAGCAGTGCCGGGGAGGGGCTCTATGGCTACACCTTC. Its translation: CASSAGEGLYGYTF.

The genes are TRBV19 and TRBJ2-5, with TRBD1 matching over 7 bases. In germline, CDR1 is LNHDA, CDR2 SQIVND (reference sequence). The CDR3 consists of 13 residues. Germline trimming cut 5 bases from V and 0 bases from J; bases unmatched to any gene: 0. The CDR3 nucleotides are TGTGCCAGTAGTGGACAGGACCAAGAGACCCAGTACTTC. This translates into CASSGQDQETQYF.

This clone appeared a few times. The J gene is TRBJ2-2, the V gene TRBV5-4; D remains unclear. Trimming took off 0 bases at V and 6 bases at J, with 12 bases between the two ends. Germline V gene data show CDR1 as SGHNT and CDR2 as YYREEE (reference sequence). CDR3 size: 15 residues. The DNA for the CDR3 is TGTGCCAGCAGCTTGGGAGGCGCTAGGCCCGGGGAGCTGTTTTTT. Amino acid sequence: CASSLGGARPGELFF. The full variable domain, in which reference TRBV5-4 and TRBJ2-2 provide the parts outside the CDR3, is ETGVTQSPTHLIKTRGQQVTLRCSSQSGHNTVSWYQQALGQGPQFIFQYYREEENGRGNFPPRFSGLQFPNYSSELNVNALELDDSALYLCASSLGGARPGELFFGEGSRLTVL.

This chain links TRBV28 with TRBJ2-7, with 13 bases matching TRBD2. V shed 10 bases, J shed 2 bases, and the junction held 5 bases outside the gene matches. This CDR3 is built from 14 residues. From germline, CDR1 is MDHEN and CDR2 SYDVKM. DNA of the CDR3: TGTGCCACTAGACTAGCGGGAGGAACCTACGAGCAGTACTTC. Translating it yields CATRLAGGTYEQYF.

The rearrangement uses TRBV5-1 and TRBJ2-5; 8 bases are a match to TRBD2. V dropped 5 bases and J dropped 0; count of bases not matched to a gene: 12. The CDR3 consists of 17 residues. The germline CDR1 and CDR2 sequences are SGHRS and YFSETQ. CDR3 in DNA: TGCGCCAGCAGAGCAGCGGGGGCAAATTCGCACCAAGAGACCCAGTACTTC. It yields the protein CASRAAGANSHQETQYF.

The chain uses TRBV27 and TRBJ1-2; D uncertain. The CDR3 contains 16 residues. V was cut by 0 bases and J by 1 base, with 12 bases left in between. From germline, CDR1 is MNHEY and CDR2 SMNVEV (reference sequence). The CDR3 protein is CASSLSPSGFNYGYTF. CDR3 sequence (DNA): TGTGCCAGCAGTTTATCGCCGTCGGGGTTTAACTATGGCTACACCTTC.